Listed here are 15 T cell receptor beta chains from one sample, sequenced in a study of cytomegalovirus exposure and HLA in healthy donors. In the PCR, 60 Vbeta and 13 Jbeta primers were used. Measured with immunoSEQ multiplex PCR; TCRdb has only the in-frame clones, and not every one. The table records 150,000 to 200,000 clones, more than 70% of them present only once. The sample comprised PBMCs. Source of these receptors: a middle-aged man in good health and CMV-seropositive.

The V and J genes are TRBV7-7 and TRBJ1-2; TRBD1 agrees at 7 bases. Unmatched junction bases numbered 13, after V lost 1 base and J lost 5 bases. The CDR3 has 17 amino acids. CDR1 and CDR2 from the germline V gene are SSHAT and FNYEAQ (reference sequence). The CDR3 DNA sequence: TGTGCCAGCAGCTTAGGAGTACAGGGGCAAGTCCTTTATGGCTACACCTTC. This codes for CASSLGVQGQVLYGYTF.

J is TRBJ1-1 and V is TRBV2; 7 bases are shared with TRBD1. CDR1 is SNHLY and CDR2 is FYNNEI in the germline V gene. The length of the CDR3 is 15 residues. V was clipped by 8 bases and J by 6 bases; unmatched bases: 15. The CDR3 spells CASSQEGTVAPEAFF. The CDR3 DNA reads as TGTGCCAGCTCACAAGAAGGGACAGTAGCCCCTGAAGCTTTCTTT.

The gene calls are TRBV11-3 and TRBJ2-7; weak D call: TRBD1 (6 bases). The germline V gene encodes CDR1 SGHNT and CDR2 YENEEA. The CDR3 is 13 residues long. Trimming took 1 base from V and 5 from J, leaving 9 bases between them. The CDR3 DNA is TGTGCCAGCAGCTTAGGGACAGCGGACGAGCAGTACTTC. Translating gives CASSLGTADEQYF.

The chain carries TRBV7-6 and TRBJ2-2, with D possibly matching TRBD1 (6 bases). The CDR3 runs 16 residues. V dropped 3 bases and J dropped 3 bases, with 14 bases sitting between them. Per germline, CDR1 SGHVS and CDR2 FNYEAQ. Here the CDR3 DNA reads TGTGCCAGCAGCTTCCGCCAGGGGATTTACACCGGGGAGCTGTTTTTT. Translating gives CASSFRQGIYTGELFF.

For the CDR3, the DNA is TGTGCCAGCAGCCAGGGACTAGCGGCCTCAGAGCAGTACTTC. It is translated as CASSQGLAASEQYF. The chain couples TRBV5-6 to TRBJ2-5; TRBD2 matches 11 bases. J gave up 11 bases and V 4 bases, and 10 bases lay outside the gene matches. This CDR3 is 14 amino acids long. The germline V gene has CDR1 SGHDT and CDR2 YYEEEE.

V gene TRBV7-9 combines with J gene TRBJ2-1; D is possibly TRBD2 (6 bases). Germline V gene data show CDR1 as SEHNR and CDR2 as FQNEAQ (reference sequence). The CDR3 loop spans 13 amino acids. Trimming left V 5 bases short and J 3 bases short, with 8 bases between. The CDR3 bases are TGTGCCAGCAGCGAGGGACTCTACAATGAGCAGTTCTTC. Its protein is CASSEGLYNEQFF.

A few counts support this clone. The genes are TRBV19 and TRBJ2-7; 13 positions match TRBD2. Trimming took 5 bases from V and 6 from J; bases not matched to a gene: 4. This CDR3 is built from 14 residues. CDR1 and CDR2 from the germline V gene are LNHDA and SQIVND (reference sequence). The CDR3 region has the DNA TGTGCCAGTAGTGGCCGACTAGCGGGAGGCGAGCAGTACTTC. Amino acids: CASSGRLAGGEQYF.

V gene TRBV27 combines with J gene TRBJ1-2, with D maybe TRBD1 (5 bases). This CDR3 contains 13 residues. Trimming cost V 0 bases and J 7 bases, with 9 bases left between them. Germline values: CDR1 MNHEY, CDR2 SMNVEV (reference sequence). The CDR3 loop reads CASSLSRDSGYTF. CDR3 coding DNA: TGTGCCAGCAGTTTATCCCGGGACTCTGGCTACACCTTC.

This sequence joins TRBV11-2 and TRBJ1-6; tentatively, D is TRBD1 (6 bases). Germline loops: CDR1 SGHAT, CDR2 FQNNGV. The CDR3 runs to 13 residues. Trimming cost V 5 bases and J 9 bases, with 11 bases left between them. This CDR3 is CASSPARGSPLHF. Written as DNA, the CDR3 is TGTGCCAGCAGCCCCGCCAGGGGTTCACCCCTCCACTTT. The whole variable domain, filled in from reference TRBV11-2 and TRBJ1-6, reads EAGVAQSPRYKIIEKRQSVAFWCNPISGHATLYWYQQILGQGPKLLIQFQNNGVVDDSQLPKDRFSAERLKGVDSTLKIQPAKLEDSAVYLCASSPARGSPLHFGNGTRLTVT.

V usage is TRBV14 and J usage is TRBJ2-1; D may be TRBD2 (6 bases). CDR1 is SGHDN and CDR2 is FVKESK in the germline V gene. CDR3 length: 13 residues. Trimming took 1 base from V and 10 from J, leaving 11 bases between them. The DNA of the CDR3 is TGTGCCAGCAGCCAAGCTATTAGCGGCGAGCAGTTCTTC. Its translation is CASSQAISGEQFF.

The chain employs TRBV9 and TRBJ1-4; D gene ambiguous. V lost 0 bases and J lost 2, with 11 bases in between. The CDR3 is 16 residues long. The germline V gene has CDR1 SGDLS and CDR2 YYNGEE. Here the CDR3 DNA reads TGTGCCAGCAGCGTAGGGAGGCCATCTACTAATGAAAAACTGTTTTTT. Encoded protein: CASSVGRPSTNEKLFF.

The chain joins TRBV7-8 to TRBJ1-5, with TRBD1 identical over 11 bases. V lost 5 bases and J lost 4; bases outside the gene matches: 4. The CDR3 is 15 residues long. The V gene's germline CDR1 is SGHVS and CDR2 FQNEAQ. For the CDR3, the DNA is TGTGCCAGCAGCGCCGGGACAGGGGGTAATCAGCCCCAGCATTTT. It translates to CASSAGTGGNQPQHF.

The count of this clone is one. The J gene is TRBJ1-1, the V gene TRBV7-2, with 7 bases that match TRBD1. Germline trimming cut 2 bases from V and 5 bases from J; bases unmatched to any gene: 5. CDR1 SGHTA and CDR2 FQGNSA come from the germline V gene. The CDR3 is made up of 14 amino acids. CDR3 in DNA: TGTGCCAGCAGCTTAAAGGGGGCCGGAACTGAAGCTTTCTTT. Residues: CASSLKGAGTEAFF.

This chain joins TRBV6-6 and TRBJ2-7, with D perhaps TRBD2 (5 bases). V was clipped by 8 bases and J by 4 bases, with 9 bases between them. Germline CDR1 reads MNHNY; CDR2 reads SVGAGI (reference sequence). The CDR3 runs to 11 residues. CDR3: CASGSLYEQYF. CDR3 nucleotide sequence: TGTGCCAGCGGGAGTCTTTACGAGCAGTACTTC.

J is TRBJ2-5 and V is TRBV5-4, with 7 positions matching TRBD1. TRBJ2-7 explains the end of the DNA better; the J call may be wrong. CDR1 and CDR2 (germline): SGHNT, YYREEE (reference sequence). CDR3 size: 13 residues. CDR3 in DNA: TGTGCCACCAACCGGGACAGCTACTACGAGCAGTACTTC. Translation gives CATNRDSYYEQYF.